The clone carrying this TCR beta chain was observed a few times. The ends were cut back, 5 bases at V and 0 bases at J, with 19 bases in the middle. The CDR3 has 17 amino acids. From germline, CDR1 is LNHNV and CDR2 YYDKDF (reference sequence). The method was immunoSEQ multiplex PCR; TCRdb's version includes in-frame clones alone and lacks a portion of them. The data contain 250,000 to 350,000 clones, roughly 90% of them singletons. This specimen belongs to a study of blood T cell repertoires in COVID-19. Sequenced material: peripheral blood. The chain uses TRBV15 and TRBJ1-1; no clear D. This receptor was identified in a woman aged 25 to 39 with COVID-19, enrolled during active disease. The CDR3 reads CATSGTREGYMNTEAFF. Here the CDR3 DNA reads TGTGCCACCAGCGGAACGAGGGAAGGTTACATGAACACTGAAGCTTTCTTT.